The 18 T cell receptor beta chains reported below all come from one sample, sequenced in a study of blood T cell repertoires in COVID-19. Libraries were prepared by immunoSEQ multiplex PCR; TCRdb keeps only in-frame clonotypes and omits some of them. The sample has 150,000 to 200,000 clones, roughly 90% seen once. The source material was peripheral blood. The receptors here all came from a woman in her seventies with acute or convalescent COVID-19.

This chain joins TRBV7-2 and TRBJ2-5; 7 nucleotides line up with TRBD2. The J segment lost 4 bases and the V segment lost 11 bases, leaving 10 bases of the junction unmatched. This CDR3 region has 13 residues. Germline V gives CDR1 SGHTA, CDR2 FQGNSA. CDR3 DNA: TGTGCCTGCGAAGGCGGGAGTGGAGAGACCCAGTACTTC. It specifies CACEGGSGETQYF.

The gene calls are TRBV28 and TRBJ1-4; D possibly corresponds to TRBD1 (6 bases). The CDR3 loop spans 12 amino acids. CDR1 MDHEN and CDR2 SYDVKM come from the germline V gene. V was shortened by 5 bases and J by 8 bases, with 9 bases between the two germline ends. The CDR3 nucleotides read TGTGCCAGCAGTACAGGGTGGGAAAAACTGTTTTTT. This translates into CASSTGWEKLFF.

The CDR3 DNA reads TGTGCCAGCAGCTGGACAGGGGGCAAGCGCGAGCAGTACTTC. Its protein product is CASSWTGGKREQYF. The V gene is TRBV11-2, the J gene TRBJ2-7; TRBD1 aligns across 11 bases. The CDR3 runs to 14 residues. Trimming removed 4 bases from V and 6 bases from J; junction bases left unmatched: 5. Germline V CDR1 and CDR2: SGHAT, FQNNGV. The full variable domain, rest sourced from reference TRBV11-2 and TRBJ2-7, is EAGVAQSPRYKIIEKRQSVAFWCNPISGHATLYWYQQILGQGPKLLIQFQNNGVVDDSQLPKDRFSAERLKGVDSTLKIQPAKLEDSAVYLCASSWTGGKREQYFGPGTRLTVT.

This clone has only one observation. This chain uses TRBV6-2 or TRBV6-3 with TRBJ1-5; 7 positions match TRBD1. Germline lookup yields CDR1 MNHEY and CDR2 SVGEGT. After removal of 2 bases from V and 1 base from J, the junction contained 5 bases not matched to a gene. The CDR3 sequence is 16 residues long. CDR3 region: CASSYQMGQSNQPQHF. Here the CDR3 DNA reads TGTGCCAGCAGTTACCAAATGGGACAGAGCAATCAGCCCCAGCATTTT.

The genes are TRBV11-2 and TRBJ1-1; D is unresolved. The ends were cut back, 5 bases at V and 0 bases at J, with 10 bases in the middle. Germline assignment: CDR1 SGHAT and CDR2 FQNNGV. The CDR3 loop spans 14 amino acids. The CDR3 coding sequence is TGTGCCAGCAGCCCACGGGTGGTGAACACTGAAGCTTTCTTT. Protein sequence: CASSPRVVNTEAFF.

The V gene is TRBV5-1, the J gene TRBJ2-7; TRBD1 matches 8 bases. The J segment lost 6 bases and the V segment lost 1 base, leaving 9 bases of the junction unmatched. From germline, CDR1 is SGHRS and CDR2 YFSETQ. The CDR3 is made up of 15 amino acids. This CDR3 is CASSLPRTGSSEQYF. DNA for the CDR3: TGCGCCAGCAGCTTGCCCAGGACAGGGTCTAGCGAGCAGTACTTC.

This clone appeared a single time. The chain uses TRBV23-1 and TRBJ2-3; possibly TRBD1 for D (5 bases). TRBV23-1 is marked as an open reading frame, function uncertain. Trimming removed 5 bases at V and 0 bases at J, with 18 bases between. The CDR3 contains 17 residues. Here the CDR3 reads CASSSPSTRTSTDTQYF. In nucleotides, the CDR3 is TGCGCCAGCAGTTCCCCTTCCACTCGGACAAGCACAGATACGCAGTATTTT.

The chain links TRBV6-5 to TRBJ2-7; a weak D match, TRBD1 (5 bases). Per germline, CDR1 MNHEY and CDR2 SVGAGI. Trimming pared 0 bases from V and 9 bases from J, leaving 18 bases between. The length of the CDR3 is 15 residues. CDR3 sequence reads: CASSYSSRADTRQYF. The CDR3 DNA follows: TGTGCCAGCAGTTACTCGAGCAGGGCCGATACGAGGCAGTACTTC.

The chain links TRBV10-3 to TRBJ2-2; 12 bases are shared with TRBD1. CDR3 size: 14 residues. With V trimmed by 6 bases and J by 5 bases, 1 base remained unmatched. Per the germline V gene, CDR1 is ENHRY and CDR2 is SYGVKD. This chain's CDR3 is CAIRGQGATGELFF. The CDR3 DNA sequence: TGTGCCATCAGGGGACAGGGGGCGACCGGGGAGCTGTTTTTT.

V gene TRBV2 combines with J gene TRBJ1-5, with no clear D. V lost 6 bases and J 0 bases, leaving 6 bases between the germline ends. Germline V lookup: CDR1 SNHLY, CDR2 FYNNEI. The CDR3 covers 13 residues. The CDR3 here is CASSENSNQPQHF. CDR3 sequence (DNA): TGTGCCAGCAGCGAGAATAGCAATCAGCCCCAGCATTTT.

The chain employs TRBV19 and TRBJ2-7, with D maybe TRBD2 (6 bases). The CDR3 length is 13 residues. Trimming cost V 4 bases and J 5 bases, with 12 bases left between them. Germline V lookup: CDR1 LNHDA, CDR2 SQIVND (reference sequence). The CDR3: CASSKTRGHEQYF. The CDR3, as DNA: TGTGCCAGTAGTAAGACTAGAGGTCACGAGCAGTACTTC. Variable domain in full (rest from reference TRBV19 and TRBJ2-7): DGGITQSPKYLFRKEGQNVTLSCEQNLNHDAMYWYRQDPGQGLRLIYYSQIVNDFQKGDIAEGYSVSREKKESFPLTVTSAQKNPTAFYLCASSKTRGHEQYFGPGTRLTVT.

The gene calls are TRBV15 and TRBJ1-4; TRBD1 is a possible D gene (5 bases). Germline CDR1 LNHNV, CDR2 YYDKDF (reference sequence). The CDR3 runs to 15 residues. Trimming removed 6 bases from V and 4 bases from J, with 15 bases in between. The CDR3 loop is CATSPKQVFNEKLFF. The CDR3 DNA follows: TGTGCCACCAGTCCTAAACAGGTCTTTAATGAAAAACTGTTTTTT. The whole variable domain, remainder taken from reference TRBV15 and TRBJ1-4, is DAMVIQNPRYQVTQFGKPVTLSCSQTLNHNVMYWYQQKSSQAPKLLFHYYDKDFNNEADTPDNFQSRRPNTSFCFLDIRSPGLGDTAMYLCATSPKQVFNEKLFFGSGTQLSVL.

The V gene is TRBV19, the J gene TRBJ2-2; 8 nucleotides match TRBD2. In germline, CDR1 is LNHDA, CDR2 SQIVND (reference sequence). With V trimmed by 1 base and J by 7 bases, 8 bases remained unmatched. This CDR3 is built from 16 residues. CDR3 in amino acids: CASSIAGLESGGELFF. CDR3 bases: TGTGCCAGTAGTATAGCGGGACTAGAGTCGGGCGGGGAGCTGTTTTTT.

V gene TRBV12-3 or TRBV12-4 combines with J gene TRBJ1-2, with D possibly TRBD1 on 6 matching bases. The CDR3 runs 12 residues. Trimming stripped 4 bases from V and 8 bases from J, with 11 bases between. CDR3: CASSSQGLGYTF. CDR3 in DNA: TGTGCCAGCAGTTCGCAGGGGTTAGGCTACACCTTC.

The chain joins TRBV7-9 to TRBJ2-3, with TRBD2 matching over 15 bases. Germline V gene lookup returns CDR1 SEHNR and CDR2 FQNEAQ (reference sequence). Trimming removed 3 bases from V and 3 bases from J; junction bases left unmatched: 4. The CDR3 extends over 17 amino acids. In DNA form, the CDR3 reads TGTGCCAGCAGCTTCCGGACTAGCGGGGGGGCGACAGATACGCAGTATTTT. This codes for CASSFRTSGGATDTQYF.

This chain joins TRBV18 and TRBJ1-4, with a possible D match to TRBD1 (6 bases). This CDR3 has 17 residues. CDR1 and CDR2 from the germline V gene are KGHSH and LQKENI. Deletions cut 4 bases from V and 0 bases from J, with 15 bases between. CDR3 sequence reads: CASSRATGTTTNEKLFF. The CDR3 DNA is TGTGCCAGCTCACGGGCGACAGGAACGACAACTAATGAAAAACTGTTTTTT.

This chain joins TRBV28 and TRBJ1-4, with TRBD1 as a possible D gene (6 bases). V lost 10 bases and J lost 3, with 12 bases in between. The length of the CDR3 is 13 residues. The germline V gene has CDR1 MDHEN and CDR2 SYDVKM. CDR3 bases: TGTGCCACCTGGGGGCGTGCTAATGAAAAACTGTTTTTT. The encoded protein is CATWGRANEKLFF.

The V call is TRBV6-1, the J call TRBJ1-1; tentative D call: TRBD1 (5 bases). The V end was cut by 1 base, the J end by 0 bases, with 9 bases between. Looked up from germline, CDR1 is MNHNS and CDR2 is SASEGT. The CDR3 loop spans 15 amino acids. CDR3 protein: CASSEGGEMNTEAFF. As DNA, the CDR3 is TGTGCCAGCAGTGAAGGGGGCGAGATGAACACTGAAGCTTTCTTT.